This T cell receptor (beta chain) was observed in a study of blood T cells in healthy people across ages (dated by TCRdb to the mid-2010s). At the level of the whole study: Template switching captured roughly one uniquely barcoded TCR beta cDNA molecule per two T cells in model experiments. Using deep sequencing normalized with unique cDNA molecular identifiers, the study measured how TCR beta repertoire diversity changes with age. The donors were divided into four age groups: young (average about 16 years), middle-aged (approximately 39), aged (roughly 66) and long-lived (about 79). Donors of different ages were randomly distributed across sequencing lanes to avoid experimental bias. The study analyzed two additional independent replicas of 1 million unique cDNA reads from the same blood draw for two donors, one aged 18 to 30 and one aged 80 or older.

The library was generated by 5' RACE. Sequencer: Illumina HiSeq 2500. A second PCR of roughly 7 to 11 cycles was performed with a sample-barcoded 5' primer and a J-beta primer mix. A template-switch 5' adaptor carrying 12 random nucleotides introduced a unique molecular identifier onto each TCR beta cDNA molecule. At least 2.5 million CDR3-containing paired-end reads were obtained from each sample. First-strand cDNA synthesis was performed from all RNA using the Mint cDNA synthesis kit, with priming by a TRBC-specific oligonucleotide. After uracil-DNA glycosylase treatment, a first 18-cycle PCR used universal primers M1SS and BC2_uni_R on all cDNA. Per the authors' processing: Normalization of each sample was performed by random selection of 1 million high-quality reads, each carrying a distinct molecular identifier. Reads sharing molecular identifiers were discarded rather than binned into consensus sequences. CDR3 identification, clonotype clustering and error correction used MiTCR with a Q25 quality threshold and the strictest error-elimination algorithm. Lower-bound total TCR beta diversity was estimated with a nonparametric unseen species model using Euler transformation. TCRdb reworked the public reads: Q25 trimming with fastp, MiXCR clone assembly, productive beta chains retained. Each entry merges the rows of one CDR3 protein and shows their most common DNA and genes. TCRdb's processing, not the study's, gives the V and J calls here. The sample profile shows around 1.1 million distinct CDR3 sequences; around two fifths of them were found once. Together, the top ten hold around 13% of the sample.

The roughly 39 donors, aged roughly 6 to 95 years, were systemically healthy Caucasian individuals from Russia. Each donor gave approximately 9.3 milliliters of peripheral blood, collected into EDTA-treated Vacutainer tubes. PBMCs were isolated by Ficoll-Paque density-gradient centrifugation, with at least 7 million obtained per sample. Trizol reagent was used to extract total RNA from PBMCs, with at least 5 micrograms per sample. The percentages of naive CD45RAhigh/CD27high T cells were determined by flow cytometry on a PBMC aliquot from every donor. Comment on this clonotype: The specificity of this receptor is unknown. Within one base of it there is no much larger clone, and no base qualities were kept.

Results and caveats for the whole study, not just this receptor: Because the CMV infection status of the donors was unknown, age-related changes in expanded clonotypes may potentially have been confounded. The percentage of naive T cells measured by flow cytometry correlated strongly with observed TCR beta diversity. Compared with the aged group, the long-lived group had more naive CD4+ T cells, fewer expanded clones and increased TCR diversity, a pattern suggesting age selection. Total diversity estimates from one million sequenced T cells were considered lower bounds and underestimates. Since profiling was done on bulk unsorted PBMCs, naive and antigen-experienced compartments could not be conclusively compared. As age increased, observed TCR beta diversity per million T cells dropped in a roughly linear way, and a significant reduction was already evident by age around 41.

From the cysteine up to the phenylalanine, the CDR3 has a length of 15 residues. CDR3 DNA only is kept here, 45 bases in frame from base 1. Compared with germline, V lacks 3 bases and J lacks 4 bases; bases without a gene match: 2. In this chain, TRBV12-3 or TRBV12-4 is recombined with TRBJ2-1; the central 11 bases match TRBD2. The source of this sequence is a man between 18 and 35 years old in good health. The sample consisted of blood. The nucleotide sequence reads TGTGCCAGCAGTTTCTGGACTAGCGGGTACAATGAGCAGTTCTTC. Translation gives CASSFWTSGYNEQFF.